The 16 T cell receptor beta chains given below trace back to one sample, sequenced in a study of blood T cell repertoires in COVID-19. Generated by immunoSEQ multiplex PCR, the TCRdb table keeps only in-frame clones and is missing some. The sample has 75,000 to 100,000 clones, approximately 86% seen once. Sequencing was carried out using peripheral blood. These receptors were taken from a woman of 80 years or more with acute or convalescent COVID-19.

Written as DNA, the CDR3 is TGCGCCAGCAGCCTGGGACAGGGGACCCTAAGCGAGCAGTACTTC. Translating gives CASSLGQGTLSEQYF. The chain joins TRBV5-1 to TRBJ2-7; TRBD1 matches at 10 bases. The germline CDR1 and CDR2 sequences are SGHRS and YFSETQ. The V and J ends lost 4 bases and 6 bases, in that order; junction bases with no gene match: 10. The CDR3 consists of 15 residues.

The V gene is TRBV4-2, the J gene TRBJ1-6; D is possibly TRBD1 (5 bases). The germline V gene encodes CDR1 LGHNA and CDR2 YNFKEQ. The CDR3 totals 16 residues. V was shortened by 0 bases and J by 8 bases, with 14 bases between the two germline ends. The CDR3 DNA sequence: TGTGCCAGCAGCCAAGACGGGGGGATCTTGGATTCACCCCTCCACTTT. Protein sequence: CASSQDGGILDSPLHF.

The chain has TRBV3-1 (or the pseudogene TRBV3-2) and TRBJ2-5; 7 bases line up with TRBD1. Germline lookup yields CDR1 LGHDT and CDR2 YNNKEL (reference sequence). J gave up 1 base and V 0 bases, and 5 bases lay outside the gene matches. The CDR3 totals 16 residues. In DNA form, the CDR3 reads TGTGCCAGCAGCCAAGATACCCGGGACAGCCAAGAGACCCAGTACTTC. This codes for CASSQDTRDSQETQYF.

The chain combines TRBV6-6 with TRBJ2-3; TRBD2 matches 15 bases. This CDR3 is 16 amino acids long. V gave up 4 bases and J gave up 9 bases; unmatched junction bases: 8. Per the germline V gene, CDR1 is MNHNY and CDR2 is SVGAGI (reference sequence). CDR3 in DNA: TGTGCCAGCAGTTTGCCCGGGACTAGCGGGGGGCGGACGCAGTATTTT. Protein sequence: CASSLPGTSGGRTQYF.

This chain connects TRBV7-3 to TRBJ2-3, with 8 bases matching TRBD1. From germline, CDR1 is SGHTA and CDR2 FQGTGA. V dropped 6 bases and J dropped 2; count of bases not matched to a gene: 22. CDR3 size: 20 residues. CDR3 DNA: TGTGCCAGCAGTCTGACAGGGGATCGGTACAGAGGGGGGCACACAGATACGCAGTATTTT. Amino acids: CASSLTGDRYRGGHTDTQYF.

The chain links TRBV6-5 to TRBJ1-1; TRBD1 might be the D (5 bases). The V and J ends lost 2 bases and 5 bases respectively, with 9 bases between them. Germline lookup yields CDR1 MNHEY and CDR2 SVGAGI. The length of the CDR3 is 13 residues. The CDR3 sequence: CASSYRGRTEAFF. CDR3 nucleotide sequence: TGTGCCAGCAGTTACAGGGGTAGGACTGAAGCTTTCTTT.

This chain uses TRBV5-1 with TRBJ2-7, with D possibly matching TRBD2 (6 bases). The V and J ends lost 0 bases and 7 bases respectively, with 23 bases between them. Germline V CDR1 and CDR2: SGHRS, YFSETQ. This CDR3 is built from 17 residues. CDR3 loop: CASSLVGSGGLGIEQYF. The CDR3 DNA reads TGCGCCAGCAGCTTGGTCGGGAGCGGCGGCCTTGGTATAGAGCAGTACTTC.

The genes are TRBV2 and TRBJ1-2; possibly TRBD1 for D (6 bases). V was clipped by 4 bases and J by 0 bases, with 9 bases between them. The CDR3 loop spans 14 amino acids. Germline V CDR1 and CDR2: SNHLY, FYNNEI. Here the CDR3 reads CASSGQAPNYGYTF. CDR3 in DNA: TGTGCCAGCAGTGGACAGGCCCCTAACTATGGCTACACCTTC.

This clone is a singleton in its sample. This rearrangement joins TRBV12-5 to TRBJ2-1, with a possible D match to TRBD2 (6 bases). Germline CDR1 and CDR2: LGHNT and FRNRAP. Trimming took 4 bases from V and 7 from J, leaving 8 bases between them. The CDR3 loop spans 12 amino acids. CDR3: CASGSGGNEQFF. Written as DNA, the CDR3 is TGTGCTAGTGGTTCCGGGGGAAATGAGCAGTTCTTC.

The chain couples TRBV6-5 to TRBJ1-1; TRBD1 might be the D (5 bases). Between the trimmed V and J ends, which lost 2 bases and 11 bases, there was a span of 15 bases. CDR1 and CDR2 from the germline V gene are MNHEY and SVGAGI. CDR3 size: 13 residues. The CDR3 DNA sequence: TGTGCCAGCAGTTACGAGGACGGTAGGGGTGCTTTCTTT. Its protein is CASSYEDGRGAFF.

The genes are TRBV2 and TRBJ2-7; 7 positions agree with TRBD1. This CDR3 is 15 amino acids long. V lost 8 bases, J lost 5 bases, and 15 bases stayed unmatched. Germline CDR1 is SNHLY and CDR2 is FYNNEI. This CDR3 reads CASSREGAYMDEQYF. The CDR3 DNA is TGTGCCAGCTCCCGCGAGGGGGCTTACATGGACGAGCAGTACTTC.

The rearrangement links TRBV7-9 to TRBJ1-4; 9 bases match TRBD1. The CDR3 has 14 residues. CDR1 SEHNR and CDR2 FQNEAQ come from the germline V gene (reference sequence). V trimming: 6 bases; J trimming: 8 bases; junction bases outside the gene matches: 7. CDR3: CASSITGGGEKLFF. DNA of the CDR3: TGTGCCAGCAGTATAACAGGGGGCGGAGAAAAACTGTTTTTT.

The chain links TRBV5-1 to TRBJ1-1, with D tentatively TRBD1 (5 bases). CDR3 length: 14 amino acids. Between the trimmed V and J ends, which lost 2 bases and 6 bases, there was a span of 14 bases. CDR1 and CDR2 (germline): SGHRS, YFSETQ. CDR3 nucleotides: TGCGCCAGCAGCTTATCATCAGGGTACCCTGAAGCTTTCTTT. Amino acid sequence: CASSLSSGYPEAFF. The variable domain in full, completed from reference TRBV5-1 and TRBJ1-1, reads KAGVTQTPRYLIKTRGQQVTLSCSPISGHRSVSWYQQTPGQGLQFLFEYFSETQRNKGNFPGRFSGRQFSNSRSEMNVSTLELGDSALYLCASSLSSGYPEAFFGQGTRLTVV.

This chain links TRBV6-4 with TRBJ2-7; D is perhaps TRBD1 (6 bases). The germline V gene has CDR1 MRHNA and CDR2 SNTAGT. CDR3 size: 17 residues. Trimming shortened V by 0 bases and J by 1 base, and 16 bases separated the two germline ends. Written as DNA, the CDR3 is TGTGCCAGCAGTGACTCGATTGAGGGGGACCTATCCTACGAGCAGTACTTC. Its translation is CASSDSIEGDLSYEQYF.

The CDR3 loop reads CASYGTGLNEQFF. CDR3 nucleotide sequence: TGTGCCAGCTACGGGACAGGGTTAAATGAGCAGTTCTTC. V gene TRBV2 combines with J gene TRBJ2-1; the match to TRBD1 covers 9 bases. Germline CDR1 reads SNHLY; CDR2 reads FYNNEI. CDR3 length: 13 residues. With 8 bases clipped from V and 7 bases from J, the junction kept 6 bases outside the gene matches.

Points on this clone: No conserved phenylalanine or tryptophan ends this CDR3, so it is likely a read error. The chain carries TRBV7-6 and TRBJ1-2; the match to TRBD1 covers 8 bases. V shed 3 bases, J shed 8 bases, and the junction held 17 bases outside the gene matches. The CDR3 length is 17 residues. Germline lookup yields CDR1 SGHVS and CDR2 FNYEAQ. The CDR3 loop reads CASSFTLGGQGAGGYTL. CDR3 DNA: TGTGCCAGCAGCTTTACCCTCGGGGGGCAGGGGGCGGGCGGCTACACCCTC.